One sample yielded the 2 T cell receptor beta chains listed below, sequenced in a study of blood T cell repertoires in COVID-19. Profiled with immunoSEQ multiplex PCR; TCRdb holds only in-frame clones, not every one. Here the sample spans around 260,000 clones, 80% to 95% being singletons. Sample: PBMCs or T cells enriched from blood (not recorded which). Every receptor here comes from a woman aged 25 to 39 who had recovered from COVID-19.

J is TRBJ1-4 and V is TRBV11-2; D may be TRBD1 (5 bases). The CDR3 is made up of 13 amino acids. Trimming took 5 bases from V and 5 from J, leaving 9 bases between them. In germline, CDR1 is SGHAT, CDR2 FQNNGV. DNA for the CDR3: TGTGCCAGCAGCCCAGGGTTAAATGAAAAACTGTTTTTT. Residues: CASSPGLNEKLFF. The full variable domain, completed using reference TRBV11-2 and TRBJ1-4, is EAGVAQSPRYKIIEKRQSVAFWCNPISGHATLYWYQQILGQGPKLLIQFQNNGVVDDSQLPKDRFSAERLKGVDSTLKIQPAKLEDSAVYLCASSPGLNEKLFFGSGTQLSVL.

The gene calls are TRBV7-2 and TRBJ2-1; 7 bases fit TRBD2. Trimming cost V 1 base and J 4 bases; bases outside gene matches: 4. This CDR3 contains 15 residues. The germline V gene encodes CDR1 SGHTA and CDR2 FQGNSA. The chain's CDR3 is CASSLVTGGYNEQFF. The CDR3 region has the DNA TGTGCCAGCAGCTTAGTTACCGGGGGGTACAATGAGCAGTTCTTC.